Many counts were recorded for the clone carrying this T cell receptor beta chain. The target antigen is unknown. One junction end does not reproduce the germline sequence, and a read error may be involved. This sample was taken from a study of T cell repertoires in cytomegalovirus infection. Study information: Matching HLA type and CMV infection were both indicated by public TCR beta signatures.

The CDR3 runs 14 residues. Germline CDR1 SGHTA, CDR2 FQGNSA. Study results and limitations: The study found HLA-C-restricted CMV-specific TCR beta clonotypes dominating the ex vivo response. Carriers of CMV plus the relevant HLA were identified by cumulative public TCR beta family frequency.

One entry per CDR3 protein, called by TCRdb with MiXCR from the reads. The sample comprises about 490,000 distinct CDR3 sequences, 16% of which are singletons, and under 30% rests with the top ten. This receptor was obtained from a human donor in good health (CMV status not recorded). Some clones in this sample may be carry-over from other donors' samples. The sequenced sample consisted of CD8+ T cells from PBMCs. The V call is TRBV7-2, the J call TRBJ1-2; possible D gene TRBD1, 6 bases. For the CDR3, the DNA is TGTGCCAGCAGCCTCGGGGTGGGACACTATGGCTACGCCTTC. Amino acid sequence: CASSLGVGHYGYAF. Full variable domain (outside the CDR3, taken from reference TRBV7-2 and TRBJ1-2): GAGVSQSPSNKVTEKGKDVELRCDPISGHTALYWYRQSLGQGLEFLIYFQGNSAPDKSGLPSDRFSAERTGGSVSTLTIQRTQQEDSAVYLCASSLGVGHYGYAFGSGTRLTVV.